This T cell receptor (beta chain) was recovered during a study of T-cell memory formation after mild COVID-19. TCRdb itself ran the 5' RACE reads through MiXCR, one entry per CDR3 protein. Here the sample spans 350,000 to 500,000 distinct CDR3 sequences, approximately 18% being singletons. This clonotype was counted only a few times. Antigen: not known. Germline loops: CDR1 SGHVS, CDR2 FNYEAQ. The CDR3 covers 16 residues. Trimming pared 0 bases from V and 5 bases from J, leaving 16 bases between. Notes on the study in general: Certain responding clones were present in pre-infection memory, suggesting participation of cross-reactive memory.

The chain joins TRBV7-6 to TRBJ2-5; a weak D match, TRBD2 (6 bases). The clonotype was recovered from a young man who had mild COVID-19 (a few samples of this study predate the infection). Cell type and time point are not known. Input material: PBMCs or a T cell subset sorted from them (not recorded which). CDR3 in amino acids: CASSLAARGWTETQYF. CDR3 DNA: TGTGCCAGCAGCTTAGCGGCTCGGGGGTGGACCGAGACCCAGTACTTC.